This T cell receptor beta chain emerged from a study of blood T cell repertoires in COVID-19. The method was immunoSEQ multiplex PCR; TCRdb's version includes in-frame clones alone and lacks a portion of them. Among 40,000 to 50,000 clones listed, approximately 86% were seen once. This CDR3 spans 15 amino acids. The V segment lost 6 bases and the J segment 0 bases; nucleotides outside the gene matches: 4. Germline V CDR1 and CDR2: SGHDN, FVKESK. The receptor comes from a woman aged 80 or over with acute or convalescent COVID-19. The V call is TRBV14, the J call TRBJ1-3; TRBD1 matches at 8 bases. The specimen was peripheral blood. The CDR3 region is CASSRQGSSGNTIYF. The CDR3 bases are TGTGCCAGCAGTCGACAGGGGAGCTCTGGAAACACCATATATTTT.